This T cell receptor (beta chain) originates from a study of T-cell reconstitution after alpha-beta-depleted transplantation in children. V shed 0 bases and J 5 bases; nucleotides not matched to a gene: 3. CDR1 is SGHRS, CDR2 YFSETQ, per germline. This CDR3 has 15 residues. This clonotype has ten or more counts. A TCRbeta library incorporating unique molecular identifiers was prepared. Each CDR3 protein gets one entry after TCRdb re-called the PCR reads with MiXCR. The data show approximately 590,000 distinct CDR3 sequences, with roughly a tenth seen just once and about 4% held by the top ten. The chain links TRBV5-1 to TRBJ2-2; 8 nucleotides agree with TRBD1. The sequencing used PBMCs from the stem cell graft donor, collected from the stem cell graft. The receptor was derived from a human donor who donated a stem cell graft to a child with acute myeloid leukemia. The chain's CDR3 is CASSLGTGNTGELFF. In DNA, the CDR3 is TGCGCCAGCAGCTTGGGGACAGGGAATACCGGGGAGCTGTTTTTT.